The entry below describes one T cell receptor beta chain. Germline-derived CDR1 and CDR2 are WNHNN and SYGVQD (reference sequence). The CDR3 loop spans 17 amino acids. V was clipped by 3 bases and J by 2 bases; unmatched bases: 7. The data were produced by immunoSEQ multiplex PCR, yet TCRdb's version contains in-frame clones alone and is incomplete. The sample has about 16,000 clones; around nine tenths are singletons. These data are taken from a study of blood T cell repertoires in COVID-19. Study-level information: Acute and convalescent COVID-19 samples came from the United States, Italy and Spain. PBMCs, B-cell-depleted T cells, or T cells were the source of the cDNA or gDNA that made up the material.

What was sequenced was peripheral blood. The sequence came from a man between 60 and 75 years old with acute or convalescent COVID-19. The V gene is TRBV10-1, the J gene TRBJ2-1, with 10 positions matching TRBD2. Written as DNA, the CDR3 is TGCGCCAGCAGTGAAGGTGGAGCGGGGGGGGCCTACAATGAGCAGTTCTTC. It translates to CASSEGGAGGAYNEQFF.